These 8 T cell receptor beta chains were sequenced from one sample in a study of blood T cell repertoires in COVID-19 (dated by TCRdb to 2020 to 2021). Library construction relied on the immunoSEQ multiplex PCR assay. Here the immuneACCESS table is served through TCRdb, limited to in-frame sequences with V and J called. Missing clones are a known gap in these copies; in checked studies unresolved V genes cover under half, and the rest lacks a known reason. The sample profile shows some 190,000 clones; about 80% of them were found once. The top ten hold approximately 15% of the sample. Input material: PBMCs or T cells enriched from blood (not recorded which). The receptors come from a man aged 55 to 69 who had been exposed to COVID-19.

The chain combines TRBV19 with TRBJ1-2, with 9 bases matching TRBD1. CDR3 length: 13 amino acids. Germline CDR1 is LNHDA and CDR2 is SQIVND (reference sequence). J lost 6 bases, V lost 4 bases, and 3 bases had no gene match. CDR3 nucleotide sequence: TGTGCCAGTAGTAACACAGGGGGCGATGGCTACACCTTC. The encoded protein is CASSNTGGDGYTF.

This clone showed up just a few times. The chain combines TRBV18 with TRBJ2-7, with a possible D match to TRBD1 (6 bases). V lost 6 bases and J lost 4, with 13 bases in between. Germline CDR1 reads KGHSH; CDR2 reads LQKENI. The CDR3 is made up of 13 amino acids. The CDR3 sequence: CASSRQERYEQYF. In DNA, the CDR3 is TGTGCCAGCTCGCGACAGGAGAGATACGAGCAGTACTTC.

This chain links TRBV7-9 with TRBJ1-1, with 10 bases lining up with TRBD1. This CDR3 contains 15 residues. The V gene's germline CDR1 is SEHNR and CDR2 FQNEAQ (reference sequence). J lost 4 bases, V lost 5 bases, and 7 bases had no gene match. The CDR3 sequence: CASSPGTGAPTEAFF. Written as DNA, the CDR3 is TGTGCCAGCAGCCCCGGGACAGGGGCGCCCACTGAAGCTTTCTTT.

This sequence joins TRBV5-1 and TRBJ2-6; tentatively, D is TRBD2 (5 bases). V was cut by 7 bases and J by 1 base, with 24 bases left in between. The CDR3 has 19 residues. The V gene's germline CDR1 is SGHRS and CDR2 YFSETQ. The CDR3 loop is CASGGLPTGMLSGANVLTF. The DNA of the CDR3 is TGCGCCAGCGGCGGGCTTCCCACCGGAATGCTATCTGGGGCCAACGTCCTGACTTTC.

The CDR3 DNA reads TGTGCCAGCAGCTTTAGCGGGATCTACGAGCAGTACTTC. Protein sequence: CASSFSGIYEQYF. The chain joins TRBV5-5 to TRBJ2-7; the match to TRBD2 covers 8 bases. The CDR3 runs to 13 residues. V dropped 2 bases and J dropped 3; count of bases not matched to a gene: 1. Germline loops: CDR1 SGHKS, CDR2 YYEKEE (reference sequence).

This chain connects TRBV4-1 to TRBJ1-4; D remains ambiguous. The CDR3 consists of 14 residues. Germline lookup yields CDR1 MGHRA and CDR2 YSYEKL. V lost 3 bases and J lost 4, with 9 bases in between. CDR3 sequence (DNA): TGCGCCAGCAGCCAGCTAGGTTTTAATGAAAAACTGTTTTTT. Translation gives CASSQLGFNEKLFF.

The chain combines TRBV10-3 with TRBJ1-2; 7 bases map to TRBD1. Germline loops: CDR1 ENHRY, CDR2 SYGVKD. The trim removed 3 bases at V and 14 bases at J, leaving 18 bases unmatched. CDR3 length: 15 residues. The CDR3 protein is CAISDQTGPGSLWTF. For the CDR3, the DNA is TGTGCCATCAGTGACCAGACAGGGCCTGGCTCATTGTGGACCTTC.

The V gene is TRBV27, the J gene TRBJ2-7, with 9 bases identical to TRBD1. The CDR3 covers 15 residues. V lost 5 bases, J lost 3 bases, and 8 bases stayed unmatched. Germline V CDR1 and CDR2: MNHEY, SMNVEV (reference sequence). The CDR3 spells CASSQGTGRRYEQYF. The CDR3 DNA is TGTGCCAGCAGTCAAGGGACAGGGAGACGCTACGAGCAGTACTTC.